This T cell receptor (beta chain) was sequenced for a study of cytotoxic CD8 clonotypes in ibrutinib-treated CLL. TCRdb's table, derived via immunoSEQ multiplex PCR, lists solely in-frame clones and lacks some. The sample records fewer than 400,000 clones, roughly 67% being singletons. This clone was observed a handful of times. Trimming shortened V by 3 bases and J by 7 bases, and 11 bases separated the two germline ends. The CDR3 extends over 13 amino acids. The germline V gene has CDR1 MNHEY and CDR2 SMNVEV (reference sequence). The chain employs TRBV27 and TRBJ2-3; TRBD2 is a possible D gene (6 bases). Sequencing was performed on PBMCs, taken after 36 months of ibrutinib treatment. The receptor was derived from a human donor with chronic lymphocytic leukemia. The CDR3 loop reads CASSFPGLNTQYF. CDR3 coding DNA: TGTGCCAGCAGTTTTCCGGGACTCAATACGCAGTATTTT.